What follows describes a single T cell receptor (beta chain). Its antigen remains unknown. This sample was included in a study of T cells in Graves' hyperthyroidism and ophthalmopathy. Study results and limitations: Blood also carried most thyroid clonotypes expanded above 0.001.

Hyperthyroidism of Graves' type that showed no ophthalmopathy progression within 18 months was stable. Hyperthyroidism patients were newly diagnosed, had disease duration under 2 months, and were aged 18 to 65 years. It was RNA transcripts that yielded the amplified TCR beta CDR3 regions. First-round RT-PCR targeting the TCR CDR3 was performed with the HTBI primer set. TCRdb reanalysed the multiplex PCR reads using MiXCR and keeps one entry per CDR3 protein. This sample has about 680,000 distinct CDR3 sequences, with approximately 40% found just once. Sequencing was performed on blood. The source is a woman in her forties with Graves' hyperthyroidism.

The CDR3 region is CASSLRQGAANTGELFF. CDR3 DNA sequence: TGTGCCAGCAGCTTAAGGCAGGGAGCAGCGAACACCGGGGAGCTGTTTTTT. J is TRBJ2-2 and V is TRBV7-9; tentatively, D is TRBD1 or TRBD2 (5 bases each). Germline-derived CDR1 and CDR2 are SEHNR and FQNEAQ (reference sequence). V dropped 2 bases and J dropped 0 bases, with 13 bases sitting between them. The CDR3 runs to 17 residues.